Given below is one TCR beta chain in context. The method was immunoSEQ multiplex PCR; TCRdb's version includes in-frame clones alone and lacks a portion of them. The repertoire holds fewer than 600,000 clones, with around three quarters as singletons. This record comes from a study of shared clonotypes between healthy human individuals. Germline V lookup: CDR1 MNHEY, CDR2 SMNVEV (reference sequence). The CDR3 loop spans 16 amino acids. V lost 6 bases and J lost 0; bases outside the gene matches: 9. This TCR derives from a middle-aged woman in good health. Some clones in this sample may be carry-over from other donors' samples. The chain carries TRBV27 and TRBJ2-7, with 9 bases identical to TRBD2. Sequenced sample: PBMCs. CDR3 in amino acids: CASSPGGGRVSYEQYF. Here the CDR3 DNA reads TGTGCCAGCAGCCCCGGCGGCGGGAGGGTCTCCTACGAGCAGTACTTC.